The rows below give T cell receptor beta chains drawn from one sample of a study of blood T cell repertoires in COVID-19. Clones were read by immunoSEQ multiplex PCR, and TCRdb kept only the in-frame ones, dropping some. The profile shows about 180,000 clones, approximately 88% of them singletons. Sequenced: peripheral blood. The receptors derive from a woman aged 45-65 years with acute or convalescent COVID-19. The CDR3 runs from the conserved cysteine through the conserved F or W. D genes are given only for firm matches. The size entry is marked missing in some rows and otherwise reads once, few, many or a size class.

clone size: few
D gene: NA
V gene: TRBV20-1
J gene: TRBJ1-2
CDR3 protein: CSAPQGIGYTF
CDR3 DNA: TGCAGTGCGCCCCAGGGCATCGGCTACACCTTC

clone size: NA
D gene: NA
V gene: TRBV2
J gene: TRBJ2-3
CDR3 protein: CASSEGEITDTQYF
CDR3 DNA: TGTGCCAGCAGTGAAGGGGAGATCACAGATACGCAGTATTTT

clone size: NA
D gene: TRBD2
V gene: TRBV7-9
J gene: TRBJ2-2
CDR3 protein: CASSILAGSNTGELFF
CDR3 DNA: TGTGCCAGCAGCATACTAGCGGGATCGAACACCGGGGAGCTGTTTTTT

clone size: NA
D gene: NA
V gene: TRBV30
J gene: TRBJ1-1
CDR3 protein: CAWSADLNTEAFF
CDR3 DNA: TGTGCCTGGAGCGCGGACTTGAACACTGAAGCTTTCTTT

clone size: NA
D gene: TRBD2
V gene: TRBV3-1/TRBV3-2
J gene: TRBJ2-1
CDR3 protein: CASSRLAGGYNEQFF
CDR3 DNA: TGTGCCAGCAGTCGACTAGCGGGGGGCTACAATGAGCAGTTCTTC

clone size: NA
D gene: NA
V gene: TRBV3-1/TRBV3-2
J gene: TRBJ1-1
CDR3 protein: CASSQGAGNAEAFF
CDR3 DNA: TGTGCCAGCAGCCAAGGAGCAGGGAACGCTGAAGCTTTCTTT

clone size: NA
D gene: NA
V gene: TRBV7-2
J gene: TRBJ1-2
CDR3 protein: CASSLGGRLQLNYGYTF
CDR3 DNA: TGTGCCAGCAGCTTAGGTGGGAGACTACAGCTTAACTATGGCTACACCTTC

clone size: NA
D gene: TRBD1
V gene: TRBV29-1
J gene: TRBJ1-2
CDR3 protein: CSVSGTGLGYTF
CDR3 DNA: TGCAGCGTGTCCGGGACAGGGTTAGGCTACACCTTC

clone size: NA
D gene: TRBD1
V gene: TRBV12-3/TRBV12-4
J gene: TRBJ1-2
CDR3 protein: CASSPGQGHRYTF
CDR3 DNA: TGTGCCAGCAGCCCCGGACAGGGACACCGCTACACCTTC

clone size: once
D gene: TRBD1
V gene: TRBV4-2
J gene: TRBJ1-5
CDR3 protein: CASSQERGQPQHF
CDR3 DNA: TGTGCCAGCAGCCAAGAGAGGGGGCAACCCCAGCATTTT

clone size: NA
D gene: TRBD1
V gene: TRBV25-1
J gene: TRBJ2-1
CDR3 protein: CASLGQYSVNEQFF
CDR3 DNA: TGTGCCAGCCTGGGACAGTACTCAGTCAATGAGCAGTTCTTC

clone size: NA
D gene: NA
V gene: TRBV10-3
J gene: TRBJ2-2
CDR3 protein: CAIRGTTNTGELFF
CDR3 DNA: TGTGCCATCAGGGGGACAACGAACACCGGGGAGCTGTTTTTT

clone size: few
D gene: TRBD1
V gene: TRBV12-3/TRBV12-4
J gene: TRBJ1-6
CDR3 protein: CASSSGGHSPLHF
CDR3 DNA: TGTGCCAGCAGTTCAGGGGGCCATTCACCCCTCCACTTT

clone size: NA
D gene: NA
V gene: TRBV11-2
J gene: TRBJ2-7
CDR3 protein: CASTLPTHSYEQYF
CDR3 DNA: TGTGCCAGCACCCTCCCGACTCACTCCTACGAGCAGTACTTC

clone size: NA
D gene: NA
V gene: TRBV9
J gene: TRBJ2-2
CDR3 protein: CASGGFEDTGELFF
CDR3 DNA: TGTGCCAGCGGCGGGTTTGAGGACACCGGGGAGCTGTTTTTT

clone size: once
D gene: TRBD2
V gene: TRBV19
J gene: TRBJ2-1
CDR3 protein: CASTTTSGLYNEQFF
CDR3 DNA: TGTGCCAGTACCACGACTAGCGGCCTCTACAATGAGCAGTTCTTC

clone size: NA
D gene: NA
V gene: TRBV25-1
J gene: TRBJ1-1
CDR3 protein: CASRGARGTEAFF
CDR3 DNA: TGTGCCAGCAGAGGTGCCAGGGGCACTGAAGCTTTCTTT

clone size: NA
D gene: NA
V gene: TRBV5-1
J gene: TRBJ1-1
CDR3 protein: CASSHQGGDAEAFF
CDR3 DNA: TGCGCCAGCAGCCACCAGGGAGGGGACGCTGAAGCTTTCTTT

clone size: NA
D gene: TRBD2
V gene: TRBV7-9
J gene: TRBJ2-3
CDR3 protein: CASSSPRGSGGARDTQYF
CDR3 DNA: TGTGCCAGCAGCTCCCCCCGGGGCAGCGGGGGGGCCCGTGATACGCAGTATTTT

clone size: NA
D gene: NA
V gene: TRBV19
J gene: TRBJ1-5
CDR3 protein: CASSTDSNQPQHF
CDR3 DNA: TGTGCCAGTTCGACAGATAGCAATCAGCCCCAGCATTTT

clone size: once
D gene: NA
V gene: TRBV5-1
J gene: TRBJ1-1
CDR3 protein: CASSSAGENTEAFF
CDR3 DNA: TGCGCCAGCAGTTCAGCGGGGGAGAACACTGAAGCTTTCTTT

clone size: NA
D gene: TRBD1
V gene: TRBV6-1
J gene: TRBJ1-5
CDR3 protein: CASSDRDRARGGNQPQHF
CDR3 DNA: TGTGCCAGCAGTGACCGGGACAGGGCCAGAGGAGGCAATCAGCCCCAGCATTTT

clone size: NA
D gene: NA
V gene: TRBV7-6
J gene: TRBJ2-1
CDR3 protein: CASSLKGHQGSLYYNEQFF
CDR3 DNA: TGTGCCAGCAGCTTAAAGGGCCATCAGGGCTCCCTTTACTACAATGAGCAGTTCTTC

clone size: NA
D gene: NA
V gene: TRBV5-1
J gene: TRBJ1-1
CDR3 protein: CASSLEGESTEAFF
CDR3 DNA: TGCGCCAGCAGCTTGGAGGGGGAGAGCACTGAAGCTTTCTTT

clone size: NA
D gene: TRBD2
V gene: TRBV19
J gene: TRBJ2-3
CDR3 protein: CASTLMAGGSDTQYF
CDR3 DNA: TGTGCCAGTACCCTGATGGCGGGAGGTTCTGATACGCAGTATTTT

clone size: NA
D gene: NA
V gene: TRBV7-2
J gene: TRBJ2-7
CDR3 protein: CASSLQGGSYEQYF
CDR3 DNA: TGTGCCAGCAGCTTACAGGGGGGATCCTACGAGCAGTACTTC

clone size: NA
D gene: TRBD1
V gene: TRBV5-1
J gene: TRBJ1-6
CDR3 protein: CASSPGQAPGGYNSPLHF
CDR3 DNA: TGCGCCAGCAGCCCGGGACAGGCGCCAGGGGGATATAATTCACCCCTCCACTTT

clone size: NA
D gene: TRBD1
V gene: TRBV6-5
J gene: TRBJ1-2
CDR3 protein: CASYYRGRFGYTF
CDR3 DNA: TGTGCCAGCTATTACAGGGGGCGGTTTGGCTACACCTTC

clone size: NA
D gene: NA
V gene: TRBV14
J gene: TRBJ1-2
CDR3 protein: CASSQDVLNYGYTF
CDR3 DNA: TGTGCCAGCAGCCAAGACGTCCTAAACTATGGCTACACCTTC

clone size: NA
D gene: TRBD1
V gene: TRBV6-2/TRBV6-3
J gene: TRBJ1-4
CDR3 protein: CASSSGQGTANEKLFF
CDR3 DNA: TGTGCCAGCAGTTCGGGACAGGGGACCGCTAATGAAAAACTGTTTTTT

clone size: NA
D gene: NA
V gene: TRBV4-1
J gene: TRBJ2-1
CDR3 protein: CASSRTRADNEQFF
CDR3 DNA: TGCGCCAGCAGCCGCACTCGAGCGGACAATGAGCAGTTCTTC

clone size: NA
D gene: TRBD1
V gene: TRBV29-1
J gene: TRBJ2-7
CDR3 protein: CSVTRDRASYEQYF
CDR3 DNA: TGCAGCGTTACCCGGGACAGGGCCTCCTACGAGCAGTACTTC

clone size: NA
D gene: NA
V gene: TRBV6-2/TRBV6-3
J gene: TRBJ1-4
CDR3 protein: CASSYSPGLPTTNEKLFF
CDR3 DNA: TGTGCCAGCAGTTACTCTCCGGGACTTCCTACAACTAATGAAAAACTGTTTTTT

clone size: NA
D gene: TRBD1
V gene: TRBV5-1
J gene: TRBJ2-3
CDR3 protein: CASSYNRGISTDTQYF
CDR3 DNA: TGCGCCAGCAGCTACAACAGGGGAATCAGCACAGATACGCAGTATTTT

clone size: once
D gene: NA
V gene: TRBV1
J gene: TRBJ1-3
CDR3 protein: CTSRISGTLGNTIYF
CDR3 DNA: TGCACCAGCAGAATCTCCGGGACACTTGGAAACACCATATATTTT

clone size: NA
D gene: NA
V gene: TRBV29-1
J gene: TRBJ1-1
CDR3 protein: CSVKQMNTEAFF
CDR3 DNA: TGCAGCGTTAAACAGATGAACACTGAAGCTTTCTTT

clone size: NA
D gene: TRBD1
V gene: TRBV6-4
J gene: TRBJ2-2
CDR3 protein: CASSEQGDTGELFF
CDR3 DNA: TGTGCCAGCAGTGAACAGGGGGACACCGGGGAGCTGTTTTTT

clone size: once
D gene: NA
V gene: TRBV6-5
J gene: TRBJ1-1
CDR3 protein: CASSYSRGNTEAFF
CDR3 DNA: TGTGCCAGCAGTTACTCTCGGGGAAACACTGAAGCTTTCTTT

clone size: once
D gene: NA
V gene: TRBV12-3/TRBV12-4
J gene: TRBJ2-3
CDR3 protein: CASSPRQADTQYF
CDR3 DNA: TGTGCCAGCAGCCCTCGACAGGCGGATACGCAGTATTTT

clone size: NA
D gene: NA
V gene: TRBV18
J gene: TRBJ2-7
CDR3 protein: CASSKTGELSYEQYF
CDR3 DNA: TGTGCCAGCTCAAAGACAGGAGAACTCTCCTACGAGCAGTACTTC

clone size: few
D gene: TRBD1
V gene: TRBV5-1
J gene: TRBJ1-2
CDR3 protein: CASSFGTGDGYTF
CDR3 DNA: TGCGCCAGCAGCTTCGGGACAGGGGATGGCTACACCTTC

clone size: NA
D gene: TRBD1
V gene: TRBV10-3
J gene: TRBJ1-1
CDR3 protein: CAISERTGMNTEAFF
CDR3 DNA: TGTGCCATCAGTGAGAGGACAGGCATGAACACTGAAGCTTTCTTT

clone size: few
D gene: NA
V gene: TRBV30
J gene: TRBJ1-5
CDR3 protein: CAWSAGSGGSQPQHF
CDR3 DNA: TGTGCCTGGAGTGCGGGTAGCGGGGGAAGTCAGCCCCAGCATTTT

clone size: NA
D gene: NA
V gene: TRBV5-1
J gene: TRBJ2-2
CDR3 protein: CAISTVSNTGELFF
CDR3 DNA: TGCGCCATCTCGACAGTATCCAACACCGGGGAGCTGTTTTTT

clone size: NA
D gene: NA
V gene: TRBV10-2
J gene: TRBJ2-3
CDR3 protein: CASSGRRGNTDTQYF
CDR3 DNA: TGCGCCAGCAGTGGGAGACGGGGGAACACAGATACGCAGTATTTT

clone size: NA
D gene: NA
V gene: TRBV2
J gene: TRBJ1-1
CDR3 protein: CASRVFPANTEAFF
CDR3 DNA: TGTGCCAGCCGGGTTTTTCCTGCGAACACTGAAGCTTTCTTT

clone size: NA
D gene: TRBD2
V gene: TRBV6-2/TRBV6-3
J gene: TRBJ2-1
CDR3 protein: CASSFSAFGLAGVNEQFF
CDR3 DNA: TGTGCCAGCAGTTTCTCCGCATTTGGACTAGCGGGAGTCAATGAGCAGTTCTTC

clone size: NA
D gene: NA
V gene: TRBV4-3
J gene: TRBJ2-2
CDR3 protein: CASSQDFGTGELFF
CDR3 DNA: TGCGCCAGCAGCCAAGATTTCGGCACCGGGGAGCTGTTTTTT

clone size: NA
D gene: TRBD1
V gene: TRBV19
J gene: TRBJ1-5
CDR3 protein: CASSGQGVNQPQHF
CDR3 DNA: TGTGCCAGTAGTGGACAGGGGGTTAATCAGCCCCAGCATTTT

clone size: once
D gene: NA
V gene: TRBV5-1
J gene: TRBJ1-4
CDR3 protein: CASSLDSQGGDEKLFF
CDR3 DNA: TGCGCCAGCAGCTTGGATTCACAAGGAGGTGATGAAAAACTGTTTTTT

clone size: once
D gene: NA
V gene: TRBV24-1
J gene: TRBJ1-1
CDR3 protein: CATSDRVTSEAFF
CDR3 DNA: TGTGCCACCAGTGACCGAGTAACTTCTGAAGCTTTCTTT

clone size: NA
D gene: NA
V gene: TRBV25-1
J gene: TRBJ2-2
CDR3 protein: CASRDPAQAPTGELFF
CDR3 DNA: TGTGCCAGCAGGGATCCGGCCCAGGCTCCCACCGGGGAGCTGTTTTTT

clone size: NA
D gene: TRBD1
V gene: TRBV2
J gene: TRBJ1-5
CDR3 protein: CASRGPGDRGESNQPQHF
CDR3 DNA: TGTGCCAGCAGGGGGCCTGGGGACAGGGGAGAAAGCAATCAGCCCCAGCATTTT

clone size: NA
D gene: NA
V gene: TRBV4-3
J gene: TRBJ2-4
CDR3 protein: CASSQSRDMNIQYF
CDR3 DNA: TGCGCCAGCAGCCAGAGCCGGGACATGAACATTCAGTACTTC

clone size: NA
D gene: NA
V gene: TRBV18
J gene: TRBJ1-5
CDR3 protein: CASSPTNSGTGNQPQHF
CDR3 DNA: TGTGCCAGCTCACCAACGAATTCGGGTACGGGCAATCAGCCCCAGCATTTT

clone size: NA
D gene: TRBD1
V gene: TRBV6-5
J gene: TRBJ1-2
CDR3 protein: CASSYSEGAGFGYTF
CDR3 DNA: TGTGCCAGCAGTTACTCGGAGGGGGCGGGATTTGGCTACACCTTC

clone size: NA
D gene: TRBD1
V gene: TRBV19
J gene: TRBJ2-3
CDR3 protein: CASSQRDRGTDTQYF
CDR3 DNA: TGTGCCAGTAGCCAAAGGGACAGGGGCACAGATACGCAGTATTTT

clone size: NA
D gene: NA
V gene: TRBV7-4
J gene: TRBJ1-2
CDR3 protein: CASSLARELGTVLYGYTF
CDR3 DNA: TGTGCCAGCAGCTTAGCGCGGGAATTGGGCACAGTACTTTATGGCTACACCTTC

clone size: NA
D gene: NA
V gene: TRBV24-1
J gene: TRBJ1-3
CDR3 protein: CATSDPRISGNTIYF
CDR3 DNA: TGTGCCACCAGTGATCCCAGGATCTCTGGAAACACCATATATTTT